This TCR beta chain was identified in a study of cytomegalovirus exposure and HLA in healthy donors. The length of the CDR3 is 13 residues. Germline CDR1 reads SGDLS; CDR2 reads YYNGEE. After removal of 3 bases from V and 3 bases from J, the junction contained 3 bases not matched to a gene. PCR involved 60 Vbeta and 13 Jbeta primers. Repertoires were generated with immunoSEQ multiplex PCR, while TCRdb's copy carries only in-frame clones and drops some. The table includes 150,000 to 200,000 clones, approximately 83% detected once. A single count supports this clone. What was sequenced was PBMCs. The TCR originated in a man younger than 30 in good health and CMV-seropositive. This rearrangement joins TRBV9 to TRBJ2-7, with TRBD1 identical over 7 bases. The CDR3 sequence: CASSAGTDYEQYF. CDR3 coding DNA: TGTGCCAGCAGCGCGGGGACAGACTACGAGCAGTACTTC. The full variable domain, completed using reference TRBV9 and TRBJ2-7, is DSGVTQTPKHLITATGQRVTLRCSPRSGDLSVYWYQQSLDQGLQFLIQYYNGEERAKGNILERFSAQQFPDLHSELNLSSLELGDSALYFCASSAGTDYEQYFGPGTRLTVT.